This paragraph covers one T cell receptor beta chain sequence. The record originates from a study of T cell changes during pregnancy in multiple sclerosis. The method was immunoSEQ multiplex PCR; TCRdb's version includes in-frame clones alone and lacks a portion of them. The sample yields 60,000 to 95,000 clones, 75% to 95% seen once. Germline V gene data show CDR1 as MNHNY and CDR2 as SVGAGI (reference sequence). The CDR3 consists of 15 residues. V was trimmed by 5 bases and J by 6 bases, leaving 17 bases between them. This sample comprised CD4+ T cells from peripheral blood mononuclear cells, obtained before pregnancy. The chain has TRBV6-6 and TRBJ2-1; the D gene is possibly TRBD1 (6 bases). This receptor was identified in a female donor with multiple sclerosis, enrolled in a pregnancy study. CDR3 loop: CASSLRGGRVNEQFF. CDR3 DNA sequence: TGTGCCAGCAGTCTACGAGGGGGTAGGGTCAATGAGCAGTTCTTC.